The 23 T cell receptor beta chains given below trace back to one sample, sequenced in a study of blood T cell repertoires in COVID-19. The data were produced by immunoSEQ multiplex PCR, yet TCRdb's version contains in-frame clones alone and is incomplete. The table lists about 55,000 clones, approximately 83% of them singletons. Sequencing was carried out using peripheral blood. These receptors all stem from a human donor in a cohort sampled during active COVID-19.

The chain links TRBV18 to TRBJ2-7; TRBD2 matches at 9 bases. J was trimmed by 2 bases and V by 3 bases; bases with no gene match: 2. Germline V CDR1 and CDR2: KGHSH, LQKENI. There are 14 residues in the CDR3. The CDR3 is CASSPREGPYEQYF. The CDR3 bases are TGTGCCAGCTCACCGCGGGAGGGCCCCTACGAGCAGTACTTC.

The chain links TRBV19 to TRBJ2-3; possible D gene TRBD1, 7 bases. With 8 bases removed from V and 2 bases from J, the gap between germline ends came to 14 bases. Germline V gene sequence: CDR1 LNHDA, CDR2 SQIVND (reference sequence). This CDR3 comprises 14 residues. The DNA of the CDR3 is TGTGCCAGTCATGCCAGGGGGGTCACAGATACGCAGTATTTT. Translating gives CASHARGVTDTQYF. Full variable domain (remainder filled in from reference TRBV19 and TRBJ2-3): DGGITQSPKYLFRKEGQNVTLSCEQNLNHDAMYWYRQDPGQGLRLIYYSQIVNDFQKGDIAEGYSVSREKKESFPLTVTSAQKNPTAFYLCASHARGVTDTQYFGPGTRLTVL.

The CDR3 is CASSSARSGGNEQYF. The CDR3 nucleotides read TGTGCCAGCAGCTCCGCAAGGTCAGGGGGGAACGAGCAGTACTTC. This chain connects TRBV5-6 to TRBJ2-7; tentatively, D is TRBD1 (7 bases). The CDR3 contains 15 residues. The germline CDR1 and CDR2 sequences are SGHDT and YYEEEE. V dropped 3 bases and J dropped 5 bases, with 18 bases sitting between them.

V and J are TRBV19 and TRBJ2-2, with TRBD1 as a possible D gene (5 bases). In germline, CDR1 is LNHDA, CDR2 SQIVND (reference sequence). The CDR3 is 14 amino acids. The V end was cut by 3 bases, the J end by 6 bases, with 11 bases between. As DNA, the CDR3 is TGTGCCAGTAGTATCGACAGAATCGCCGGGGAGCTGTTTTTT. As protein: CASSIDRIAGELFF.

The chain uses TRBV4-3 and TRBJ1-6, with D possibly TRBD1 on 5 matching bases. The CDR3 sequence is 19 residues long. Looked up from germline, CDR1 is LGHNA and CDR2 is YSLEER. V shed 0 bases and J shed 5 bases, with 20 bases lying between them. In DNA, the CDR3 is TGCGCCAGCAGCCAAGACCCCCCTATCGACAGAGTTAATAATTCACCCCTCCACTTT. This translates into CASSQDPPIDRVNNSPLHF.

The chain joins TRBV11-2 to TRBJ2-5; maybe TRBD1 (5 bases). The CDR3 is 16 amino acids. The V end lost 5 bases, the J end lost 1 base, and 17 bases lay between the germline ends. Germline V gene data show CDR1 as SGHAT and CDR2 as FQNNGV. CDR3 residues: CASSLRQIGVQETQYF. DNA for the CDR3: TGTGCCAGCAGCCTACGACAGATAGGGGTCCAAGAGACCCAGTACTTC.

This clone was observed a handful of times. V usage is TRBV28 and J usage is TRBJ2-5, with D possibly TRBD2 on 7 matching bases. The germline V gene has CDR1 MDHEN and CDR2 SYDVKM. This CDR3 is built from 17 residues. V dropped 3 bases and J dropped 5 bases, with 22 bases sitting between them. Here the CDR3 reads CASSFISGRGPRETQYF. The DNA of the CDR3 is TGTGCCAGCAGTTTCATAAGTGGGCGGGGGCCCCGCGAGACCCAGTACTTC.

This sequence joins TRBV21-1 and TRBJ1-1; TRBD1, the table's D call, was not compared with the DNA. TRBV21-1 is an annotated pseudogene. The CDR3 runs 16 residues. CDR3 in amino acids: CASSKGAGQLNTEAFF. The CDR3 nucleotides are TGTGCCAGCAGCAAGGGTGCAGGACAGCTGAACACTGAAGCTTTCTTT.

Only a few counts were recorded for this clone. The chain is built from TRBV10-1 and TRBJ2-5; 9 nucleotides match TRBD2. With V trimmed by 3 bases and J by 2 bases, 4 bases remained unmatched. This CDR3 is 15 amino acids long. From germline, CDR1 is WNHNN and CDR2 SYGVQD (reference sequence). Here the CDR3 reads CASSDQTSGQETQYF. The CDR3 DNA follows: TGCGCCAGCAGTGATCAGACTAGCGGTCAAGAGACCCAGTACTTC.

The CDR3 nucleotides read TGCAGTGCTAGTGGGCGGAATAAGAACACTGAAGCTTTCTTT. Amino acids: CSASGRNKNTEAFF. The rearrangement links TRBV20-1 to TRBJ1-1; D remains unclear. Trimming stripped 3 bases from V and 1 base from J, with 12 bases between. The CDR3 is 14 amino acids. Germline CDR1 reads DFQATT; CDR2 reads SNEGSKA (reference sequence).

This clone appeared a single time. Written as DNA, the CDR3 is TGCAGCGTTGGATTGGCGGGAGGGTACACAGATACGCAGTATTTT. Translated, it gives CSVGLAGGYTDTQYF. The rearrangement joins TRBV29-1 to TRBJ2-3, with TRBD2 matching 9 bases. Looked up from germline, CDR1 is SQVTM and CDR2 is ANQGSEA. There are 15 residues in the CDR3. The ends lost 4 bases at V and 2 bases at J; junction bases unmatched: 7.

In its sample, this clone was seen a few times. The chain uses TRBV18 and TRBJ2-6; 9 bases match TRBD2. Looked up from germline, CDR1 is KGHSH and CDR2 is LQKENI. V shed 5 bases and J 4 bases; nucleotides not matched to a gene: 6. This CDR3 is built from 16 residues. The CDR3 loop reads CASSYGLAGGANVLTF. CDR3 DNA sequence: TGTGCCAGCTCATACGGCCTAGCGGGAGGGGCCAACGTCCTGACTTTC.

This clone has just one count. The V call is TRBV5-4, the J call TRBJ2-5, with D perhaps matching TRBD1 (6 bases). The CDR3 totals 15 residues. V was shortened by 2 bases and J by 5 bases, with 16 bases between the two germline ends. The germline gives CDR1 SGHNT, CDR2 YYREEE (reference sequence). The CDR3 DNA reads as TGTGCCAGCAGCTTTTTTTCAGGGGCCGGGGAGACCCAGTACTTC. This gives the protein CASSFFSGAGETQYF.

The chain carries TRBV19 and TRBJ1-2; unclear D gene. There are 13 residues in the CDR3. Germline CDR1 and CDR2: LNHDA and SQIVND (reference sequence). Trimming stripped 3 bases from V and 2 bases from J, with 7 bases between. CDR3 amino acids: CASSIDKNYGYTF. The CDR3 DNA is TGTGCCAGTAGTATCGACAAAAACTATGGCTACACCTTC.

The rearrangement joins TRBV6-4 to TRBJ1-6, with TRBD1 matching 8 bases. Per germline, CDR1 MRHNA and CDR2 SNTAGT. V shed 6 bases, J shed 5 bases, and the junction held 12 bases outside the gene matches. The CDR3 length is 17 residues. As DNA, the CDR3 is TGTGCCAGCAGACAGGACGCAGGGGGCAGCCATAATTCACCCCTCCACTTT. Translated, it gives CASRQDAGGSHNSPLHF.

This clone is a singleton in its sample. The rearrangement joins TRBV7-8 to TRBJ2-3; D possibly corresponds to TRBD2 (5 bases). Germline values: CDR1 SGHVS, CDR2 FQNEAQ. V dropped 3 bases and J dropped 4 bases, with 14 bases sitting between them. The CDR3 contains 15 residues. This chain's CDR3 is CASSFPGSEPDTQYF. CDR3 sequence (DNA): TGTGCCAGCAGCTTCCCAGGTAGCGAACCAGATACGCAGTATTTT.

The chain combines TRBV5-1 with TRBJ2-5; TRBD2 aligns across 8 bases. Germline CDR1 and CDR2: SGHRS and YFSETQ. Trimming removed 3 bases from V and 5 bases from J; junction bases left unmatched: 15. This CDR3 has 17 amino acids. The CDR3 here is CASSSLTSGQTGETQYF. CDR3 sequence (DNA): TGCGCCAGCAGCTCCTTAACTAGCGGCCAAACGGGGGAGACCCAGTACTTC.

The CDR3 DNA is TGTGCCAGCAGTTATCCAGGACTTTTCACCGGGGCTGGAAACACCATATATTTT. It yields the protein CASSYPGLFTGAGNTIYF. This sequence joins TRBV28 and TRBJ1-3; D remains ambiguous. The ends were cut back, 4 bases at V and 2 bases at J, with 21 bases in the middle. The CDR3 covers 18 residues. Germline V gene sequence: CDR1 MDHEN, CDR2 SYDVKM.

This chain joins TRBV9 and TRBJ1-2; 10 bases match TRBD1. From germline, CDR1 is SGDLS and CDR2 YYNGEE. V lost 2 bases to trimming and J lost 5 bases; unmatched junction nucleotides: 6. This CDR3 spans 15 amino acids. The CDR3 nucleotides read TGTGCCAGCAGCGTTACCGGGACAGGGGATTATGGCTACACCTTC. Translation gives CASSVTGTGDYGYTF.

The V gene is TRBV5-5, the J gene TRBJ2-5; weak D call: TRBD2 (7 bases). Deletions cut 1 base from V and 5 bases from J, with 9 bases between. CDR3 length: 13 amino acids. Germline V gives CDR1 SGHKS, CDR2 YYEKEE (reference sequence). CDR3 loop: CASSLRGAETQYF. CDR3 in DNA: TGTGCCAGCAGCTTGCGGGGGGCGGAGACCCAGTACTTC.

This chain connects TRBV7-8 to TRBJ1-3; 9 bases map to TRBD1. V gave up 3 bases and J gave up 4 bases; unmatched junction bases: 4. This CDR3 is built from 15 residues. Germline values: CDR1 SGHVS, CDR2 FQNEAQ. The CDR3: CASSFTGTGGNTIYF. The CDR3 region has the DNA TGTGCCAGCAGCTTCACAGGGACAGGGGGAAACACCATATATTTT. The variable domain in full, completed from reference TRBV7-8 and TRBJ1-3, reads GAGVSQSPRYKVAKRGQDVALRCDPISGHVSLFWYQQALGQGPEFLTYFQNEAQLDKSGLPSDRFFAERPEGSVSTLKIQRTQQEDSAVYLCASSFTGTGGNTIYFGEGSWLTVV.

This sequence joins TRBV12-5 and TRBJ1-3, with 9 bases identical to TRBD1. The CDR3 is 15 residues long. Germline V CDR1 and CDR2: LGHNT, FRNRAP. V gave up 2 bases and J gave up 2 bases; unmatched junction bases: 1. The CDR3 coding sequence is TGTGCTAGTGGTTTGCACAGGGGGCCTGGAAACACCATATATTTT. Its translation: CASGLHRGPGNTIYF.

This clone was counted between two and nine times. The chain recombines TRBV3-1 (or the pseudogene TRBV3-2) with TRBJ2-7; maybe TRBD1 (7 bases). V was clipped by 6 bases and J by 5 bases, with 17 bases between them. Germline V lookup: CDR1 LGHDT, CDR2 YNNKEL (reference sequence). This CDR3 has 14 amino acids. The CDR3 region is CASSRGTDYNEQYF. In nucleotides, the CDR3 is TGTGCCAGCAGTCGCGGGACAGATTATAACGAGCAGTACTTC.